The 22 T cell receptor beta chains reported below all come from one sample, sequenced in a study of cytomegalovirus exposure and HLA in healthy donors. The PCR employed 60 Vbeta primers together with 13 Jbeta primers. The method was immunoSEQ multiplex PCR; TCRdb's version includes in-frame clones alone and lacks a portion of them. The sample has some 150,000 clones, more than 65% seen once. The sequenced sample consisted of PBMCs. The receptors were sampled from a woman between 50 and 59 years old in good health and CMV-seronegative.

The gene calls are TRBV5-4 and TRBJ2-6, with D unclear. The germline V gene has CDR1 SGHNT and CDR2 YYREEE (reference sequence). The CDR3 spans 15 residues. V lost 3 bases and J lost 1, with 8 bases in between. CDR3 DNA sequence: TGTGCCAGCAGCTCACTTAAGTCTGGGGCCAACGTCCTGACTTTC. It is translated as CASSSLKSGANVLTF.

J is TRBJ2-5 and V is TRBV7-2, with a tentative D call TRBD1 (6 bases). V was clipped by 5 bases and J by 0 bases, with 10 bases between them. In germline, CDR1 is SGHTA, CDR2 FQGNSA. This CDR3 is built from 14 residues. CDR3 amino acids: CASSEQGNQETQYF. The CDR3, as DNA: TGTGCCAGCAGCGAACAGGGAAACCAAGAGACCCAGTACTTC.

The rearrangement joins TRBV27 to TRBJ1-1; D may be TRBD1 (5 bases). Germline CDR1 reads MNHEY; CDR2 reads SMNVEV (reference sequence). The CDR3 loop spans 14 amino acids. The V end was cut by 5 bases, the J end by 11 bases, with 21 bases between. CDR3 region: CASSPIGGALGAFF. CDR3 nucleotides: TGTGCCAGCAGTCCAATCGGTGGGGCGTTAGGGGCTTTCTTT.

This clone was found once. The gene calls are TRBV27 and TRBJ1-5; D is uncertain. There are 16 residues in the CDR3. Germline V CDR1 and CDR2: MNHEY, SMNVEV (reference sequence). Trimming removed 2 bases from V and 1 base from J, with 12 bases in between. CDR3 nucleotide sequence: TGTGCCAGCAGTTTAACCCTCAACTGGAGCAATCAGCCCCAGCATTTT. Translated, it gives CASSLTLNWSNQPQHF.

The chain carries TRBV7-9 and TRBJ1-3; weak D call: TRBD1 (6 bases). The CDR3 covers 15 residues. CDR1 SEHNR and CDR2 FQNEAQ come from the germline V gene (reference sequence). The V gene lost 1 base and the J gene lost 0 bases, with 7 bases spanning the gap. The CDR3 spells CASSLEGDSGNTIYF. For the CDR3, the DNA is TGTGCCAGCAGCTTAGAGGGGGACTCTGGAAACACCATATATTTT. The full variable domain, with the rest looked up from reference TRBV7-9 and TRBJ1-3, is DTGVSQNPRHKITKRGQNVTFRCDPISEHNRLYWYRQTLGQGPEFLTYFQNEAQLEKSRLLSDRFSAERPKGSFSTLEIQRTEQGDSAMYLCASSLEGDSGNTIYFGEGSWLTVV.

The table lists this clone with a count of one. The CDR3 DNA is TGTGCCTGGTACCGGGACAGGGGGCGAGAAACTGAAGCTTTCTTT. Translating it yields CAWYRDRGRETEAFF. V is TRBV30 and J is TRBJ1-1; 12 nucleotides match TRBD1. V shed 5 bases and J 5 bases; nucleotides not matched to a gene: 9. CDR3 length equals 15 residues. Germline CDR1 is GTSNPN and CDR2 is SVGIG (reference sequence).

This sequence joins TRBV19 and TRBJ2-3; 8 positions agree with TRBD2. This CDR3 is 16 amino acids long. Germline values: CDR1 LNHDA, CDR2 SQIVND (reference sequence). Unmatched junction bases numbered 7, after V lost 3 bases and J lost 2 bases. The DNA of the CDR3 is TGTGCCAGTAGTATGTACCGGGGGGGCACCACAGATACGCAGTATTTT. It yields the protein CASSMYRGGTTDTQYF. Full variable domain (remainder filled in from reference TRBV19 and TRBJ2-3): DGGITQSPKYLFRKEGQNVTLSCEQNLNHDAMYWYRQDPGQGLRLIYYSQIVNDFQKGDIAEGYSVSREKKESFPLTVTSAQKNPTAFYLCASSMYRGGTTDTQYFGPGTRLTVL.

The chain combines TRBV5-1 with TRBJ2-3, with a tentative D call TRBD2 (5 bases). There are 15 residues in the CDR3. Trimming took off 1 base at V and 2 bases at J, with 11 bases between the two ends. Per germline, CDR1 SGHRS and CDR2 YFSETQ. The DNA for the CDR3 is TGCGCCAGCAGCTTGCCGGAGGACCTCACAGATACGCAGTATTTT. It is translated as CASSLPEDLTDTQYF. The full variable domain, completed using reference TRBV5-1 and TRBJ2-3, is KAGVTQTPRYLIKTRGQQVTLSCSPISGHRSVSWYQQTPGQGLQFLFEYFSETQRNKGNFPGRFSGRQFSNSRSEMNVSTLELGDSALYLCASSLPEDLTDTQYFGPGTRLTVL.

The chain employs TRBV5-4 and TRBJ1-4; D is possibly TRBD1 (6 bases). The CDR3 is made up of 13 amino acids. Per the germline V gene, CDR1 is SGHNT and CDR2 is YYREEE (reference sequence). The V end lost 9 bases, the J end lost 7 bases, and 16 bases lay between the germline ends. CDR3 bases: TGTGCCACCGGCAGGGGTCAAACTGAAAAACTGTTTTTT. It translates to CATGRGQTEKLFF.

The chain carries TRBV7-2 and TRBJ1-3, with 7 bases identical to TRBD1. In germline, CDR1 is SGHTA, CDR2 FQGNSA. Trimming removed 5 bases from V and 2 bases from J; junction bases left unmatched: 6. CDR3 length equals 15 residues. CDR3 in amino acids: CASSPQTGPGNTIYF. The CDR3 bases are TGTGCCAGCAGCCCCCAGACAGGGCCTGGAAACACCATATATTTT.

The chain employs TRBV4-3 and TRBJ1-1; 7 bases fit TRBD1. Trimming cost V 3 bases and J 0 bases; bases outside gene matches: 7. The CDR3 contains 16 residues. Germline loops: CDR1 LGHNA, CDR2 YSLEER. The CDR3 sequence: CASSQGSGTVNTEAFF. CDR3 DNA: TGCGCCAGCAGCCAGGGCTCCGGGACAGTGAACACTGAAGCTTTCTTT.

The rearrangement links TRBV6-1 to TRBJ1-1, with D hard to call. V was trimmed by 2 bases and J by 1 base, leaving 14 bases between them. The germline CDR1 and CDR2 sequences are MNHNS and SASEGT. The CDR3 is 16 residues long. The CDR3 DNA reads as TGTGCCAGCAGTGAATTCGGGAGGCCGCAGAACACTGAAGCTTTCTTT. Protein sequence: CASSEFGRPQNTEAFF.

The chain uses TRBV9 and TRBJ1-2; maybe TRBD1 (6 bases). The CDR3 has 15 amino acids. Trimming cost V 2 bases and J 2 bases, with 13 bases left between them. Looked up from germline, CDR1 is SGDLS and CDR2 is YYNGEE. CDR3 in DNA: TGTGCCAGCAGCGTCTCGGCAGGGGCCAACTATGGCTACACCTTC. The encoded protein is CASSVSAGANYGYTF.

The chain employs TRBV29-1 and TRBJ2-5; 7 nucleotides agree with TRBD1. The J call may be wrong; the DNA end is better matched by TRBJ2-7. Per the germline V gene, CDR1 is SQVTM and CDR2 is ANQGSEA. The CDR3 contains 12 residues. CDR3: CSVARQGYEQYF. In nucleotides, the CDR3 is TGCAGCGTCGCCCGACAGGGTTACGAGCAGTACTTC.

The chain is built from TRBV7-2 and TRBJ2-7; weak D call: TRBD1 (6 bases). From germline, CDR1 is SGHTA and CDR2 FQGNSA. Trimming removed 1 base from V and 0 bases from J, with 13 bases in between. This CDR3 comprises 16 residues. CDR3 DNA: TGTGCCAGCAGCTTAGGGGGTGGGGGCTACTCCTACGAGCAGTACTTC. Protein: CASSLGGGGYSYEQYF. Combining the CDR3 with reference TRBV7-2 and TRBJ2-7 gives the whole variable domain GAGVSQSPSNKVTEKGKDVELRCDPISGHTALYWYRQSLGQGLEFLIYFQGNSAPDKSGLPSDRFSAERTGGSVSTLTIQRTQQEDSAVYLCASSLGGGGYSYEQYFGPGTRLTVT.

The V and J genes are TRBV28 and TRBJ2-7; D may be TRBD2 (6 bases). The length of the CDR3 is 17 residues. CDR1 MDHEN and CDR2 SYDVKM come from the germline V gene. Trimming took off 2 bases at V and 7 bases at J, with 24 bases between the two ends. CDR3 region: CASSLRQEDTSGGEQYF. The CDR3 DNA reads as TGTGCCAGCAGTTTACGCCAGGAGGATACCTCAGGAGGGGAGCAGTACTTC. The entire variable domain, with the rest obtained from reference TRBV28 and TRBJ2-7, is as follows: DVKVTQSSRYLVKRTGEKVFLECVQDMDHENMFWYRQDPGLGLRLIYFSYDVKMKEKGDIPEGYSVSREKKERFSLILESASTNQTSMYLCASSLRQEDTSGGEQYFGPGTRLTVT.

The CDR3 DNA reads TGTGCTCACAAGGCGGGCCGTATGAACACTGAAGCTTTCTTT. This encodes CAHKAGRMNTEAFF. The rearrangement joins TRBV6-1 to TRBJ1-1; no clear D. Germline CDR1 MNHNS, CDR2 SASEGT. This CDR3 is 14 amino acids long.

This clone came up a few times. The rearrangement joins TRBV5-6 to TRBJ2-7, with TRBD1 identical over 7 bases. V lost 0 bases and J lost 6; bases outside the gene matches: 3. The CDR3 extends over 13 amino acids. Germline lookup yields CDR1 SGHDT and CDR2 YYEEEE. CDR3 sequence reads: CASSLVQGFEQYF. Here the CDR3 DNA reads TGTGCCAGCAGCTTGGTACAGGGGTTCGAGCAGTACTTC. Looking up the rest from reference TRBV5-6 and TRBJ2-7 gives the full variable domain: DAGVTQSPTHLIKTRGQQVTLRCSPKSGHDTVSWYQQALGQGPQFIFQYYEEEERQRGNFPDRFSGHQFPNYSSELNVNALLLGDSALYLCASSLVQGFEQYFGPGTRLTVT.

The CDR3 coding sequence is TGTGCCAGCAGCGTCTATCCGACTAATGAAAAACTGTTTTTT. Translation: CASSVYPTNEKLFF. The V gene is TRBV9, the J gene TRBJ1-4; D remains unclear. The CDR3 spans 14 residues. Germline CDR1 is SGDLS and CDR2 is YYNGEE. V was shortened by 2 bases and J by 2 bases, with 7 bases between the two germline ends.

This chain joins TRBV28 and TRBJ2-7; D perhaps matches TRBD1 (5 bases). The CDR3 totals 13 residues. CDR1 is MDHEN and CDR2 is SYDVKM in the germline V gene. The V end was cut by 7 bases, the J end by 4 bases, with 14 bases between. CDR3 nucleotide sequence: TGTGCCAGCACCCTAAAAGACAGATACGAGCAGTACTTC. It specifies CASTLKDRYEQYF.

As concerns this clone: An end of the junction differs from the germline gene, which may be a read error. The chain links TRBV6-6 to TRBJ1-1; TRBD1 is a possible D gene (5 bases). The CDR3 totals 13 residues. Germline V CDR1 and CDR2: MNHNY, SVGAGI (reference sequence). This CDR3 reads CASSYRQGTEDFF. Here the CDR3 DNA reads TGTGCCAGCAGTTACCGTCAGGGCACTGAAGATTTCTTT.

The chain uses TRBV7-8 and TRBJ2-1; 13 bases map to TRBD2. The CDR3 totals 17 residues. Germline CDR1 SGHVS, CDR2 FQNEAQ. J gave up 6 bases and V 3 bases, and 8 bases lay outside the gene matches. This CDR3 is CASSLRTSGSAGNEQFF. In DNA, the CDR3 is TGTGCCAGCAGCTTGAGGACTAGCGGGAGCGCGGGCAATGAGCAGTTCTTC.